This passage covers 13 T cell receptor beta chains from one sample sequenced in a study of cytomegalovirus exposure and HLA in healthy donors (dated by TCRdb to 2017 to 2019). Receptor libraries were prepared by the immunoSEQ multiplex PCR assay. For the multiplex PCR, a mixture combining 60 forward primers for TCR Vbeta segments and 13 reverse primers for TCR Jbeta segments was used. Held by TCRdb, this immuneACCESS table contains in-frame sequences only and omits some clones. Under half of the omission traces to an unresolved V gene where checked; the cause of the rest is unknown. A total of 200,000 to 250,000 clones appear in this sample, approximately 87% of them only once. Over 1% of the sample is in the top ten clones. The sample was PBMCs. All receptors come from a human donor in good health.

The rearrangement links TRBV7-6 to TRBJ2-2, with a possible D match to TRBD2 (5 bases). From germline, CDR1 is SGHVS and CDR2 FNYEAQ. The CDR3 is 15 residues long. Deletions cut 2 bases from V and 0 bases from J, with 7 bases between. The CDR3 nucleotides are TGTGCCAGCAGCTTACGGACTCCGAACACCGGGGAGCTGTTTTTT. Amino acid sequence: CASSLRTPNTGELFF.

The gene calls are TRBV4-3 and TRBJ2-7; TRBD1 aligns across 10 bases. The ends lost 4 bases at V and 3 bases at J; junction bases unmatched: 3. This CDR3 is built from 14 residues. From germline, CDR1 is LGHNA and CDR2 YSLEER. The CDR3 region has the DNA TGCGCCAGCAGCCGTGGGACAGGGGACTACGAGCAGTACTTC. The encoded protein is CASSRGTGDYEQYF.

The chain recombines TRBV19 with TRBJ2-7; 7 bases are a match to TRBD2. CDR3 size: 15 residues. The V segment lost 5 bases and the J segment 1 base; nucleotides outside the gene matches: 8. Germline V gives CDR1 LNHDA, CDR2 SQIVND (reference sequence). CDR3 in amino acids: CASSLSGGRSYEQYF. CDR3 DNA: TGTGCCAGTAGTCTATCGGGGGGTAGGTCCTACGAGCAGTACTTC.

The V call is TRBV4-2, the J call TRBJ1-4; 7 bases fit TRBD1. Germline CDR1 and CDR2: LGHNA and YNFKEQ. The CDR3 loop spans 16 amino acids. Trimming cost V 3 bases and J 4 bases; bases outside gene matches: 8. DNA for the CDR3: TGTGCCAGCAGCCAGGGGGAGACAGGGCTTAATGAAAAACTGTTTTTT. Its translation: CASSQGETGLNEKLFF.

This chain joins TRBV2 and TRBJ2-7; a possible D gene is TRBD2 (6 bases). The length of the CDR3 is 13 residues. The germline CDR1 and CDR2 sequences are SNHLY and FYNNEI. The V gene lost 5 bases and the J gene lost 3 bases, with 11 bases spanning the gap. The CDR3 spells CASSFRERYEQYF. The CDR3 coding sequence is TGTGCCAGCAGTTTTCGGGAGCGCTACGAGCAGTACTTC.

This chain links TRBV7-3 with TRBJ2-1; D is unclear. Trimming took off 3 bases at V and 7 bases at J, with 7 bases between the two ends. The CDR3 runs 12 residues. The germline V gene encodes CDR1 SGHTA and CDR2 FQGTGA. The DNA of the CDR3 is TGTGCCAGCAGCTTCCTCGGTAATGAGCAGTTCTTC. It translates to CASSFLGNEQFF. The variable domain in full, completed from reference TRBV7-3 and TRBJ2-1, reads GAGVSQTPSNKVTEKGKYVELRCDPISGHTALYWYRQSLGQGPEFLIYFQGTGAADDSGLPNDRFFAVRPEGSVSTLKIQRTERGDSAVYLCASSFLGNEQFFGPGTRLTVL.

The chain employs TRBV2 and TRBJ2-2; 8 bases match TRBD1. The trim removed 2 bases at V and 8 bases at J, leaving 10 bases unmatched. This CDR3 has 16 residues. Germline loops: CDR1 SNHLY, CDR2 FYNNEI. This CDR3 reads CASSESQGALSGELFF. The CDR3, as DNA: TGTGCCAGCAGTGAAAGTCAGGGGGCCCTTTCTGGGGAGCTGTTTTTT. The full variable domain, in which reference TRBV2 and TRBJ2-2 provide the parts outside the CDR3, is EPEVTQTPSHQVTQMGQEVILRCVPISNHLYFYWYRQILGQKVEFLVSFYNNEISEKSEIFDDQFSVERPDGSNFTLKIRSTKLEDSAMYFCASSESQGALSGELFFGEGSRLTVL.

The genes are TRBV2 and TRBJ1-4, with a possible D match to TRBD1 (6 bases). The CDR3 is 15 residues long. Germline loops: CDR1 SNHLY, CDR2 FYNNEI. Trimming took off 6 bases at V and 7 bases at J, with 18 bases between the two ends. The CDR3 DNA sequence: TGTGCCAGCAGATTACAGGGTTCGGTTGGTGAAAAACTGTTTTTT. Protein: CASRLQGSVGEKLFF.

The rearrangement links TRBV11-1 to TRBJ2-1; 9 bases map to TRBD2. Germline V gene lookup returns CDR1 SGHAT and CDR2 FQDESV (reference sequence). There are 14 residues in the CDR3. Trimming cost V 4 bases and J 8 bases; bases outside gene matches: 6. CDR3 protein: CASSSISGRYEQFF. The CDR3 region has the DNA TGTGCCAGCAGCTCAATTAGCGGGAGATATGAGCAGTTCTTC.

V is TRBV5-4 and J is TRBJ2-1; 7 bases fit TRBD1. J gave up 0 bases and V 4 bases, and 1 base lay outside the gene matches. CDR3 length: 14 residues. Germline CDR1 reads SGHNT; CDR2 reads YYREEE (reference sequence). The CDR3 nucleotides are TGTGCCAGCAGCCGACAGGGCTCCTACAATGAGCAGTTCTTC. Translating it yields CASSRQGSYNEQFF. Variable domain in full (rest from reference TRBV5-4 and TRBJ2-1): ETGVTQSPTHLIKTRGQQVTLRCSSQSGHNTVSWYQQALGQGPQFIFQYYREEENGRGNFPPRFSGLQFPNYSSELNVNALELDDSALYLCASSRQGSYNEQFFGPGTRLTVL.

This chain connects TRBV2 to TRBJ2-4; D perhaps matches TRBD1 (6 bases). CDR1 SNHLY and CDR2 FYNNEI come from the germline V gene. The CDR3 contains 17 residues. V shed 0 bases and J shed 2 bases, with 14 bases lying between them. The CDR3 is CASSEAEQGRSKNIQYF. In DNA, the CDR3 is TGTGCCAGCAGTGAAGCCGAACAGGGAAGGTCCAAAAACATTCAGTACTTC.

The chain recombines TRBV6-1 with TRBJ1-1; D unresolved. Per germline, CDR1 MNHNS and CDR2 SASEGT. The CDR3 consists of 12 residues. The V end lost 3 bases, the J end lost 7 bases, and 9 bases lay between the germline ends. The CDR3 DNA reads as TGTGCCAGCAGTGATAGTTACAGTGAAGCTTTCTTT. This translates into CASSDSYSEAFF.

The chain uses TRBV5-1 and TRBJ1-1; perhaps TRBD1 as D (6 bases). V was pared by 7 bases and J by 1 base, with 14 bases between. Germline-derived CDR1 and CDR2 are SGHRS and YFSETQ. The CDR3 totals 14 residues. The CDR3 is CASRSDRSNTEAFF. The CDR3 DNA is TGCGCCAGCCGCTCTGACAGGTCGAACACTGAAGCTTTCTTT.